This TCR beta chain emerged from a study of cytomegalovirus exposure and HLA in healthy donors. PCR used 60 Vbeta primers and 13 Jbeta primers. Sequenced by immunoSEQ multiplex PCR; TCRdb stores in-frame clones only, minus some. This table has tens of thousands of clones, around 82% appearing once. Trimming pared 5 bases from V and 3 bases from J, leaving 10 bases between. Germline CDR1 MNHNY, CDR2 SVGAGI (reference sequence). The CDR3 runs to 13 residues. In this sample, this clone turned up a few times. The gene calls are TRBV6-6 and TRBJ2-5; no definite D call. Material: PBMCs. This receptor was taken from a male donor in good health and CMV-seronegative. The CDR3 nucleotides read TGTGCCAGCAGTCACCGTTCGGAAGAGACCCAGTACTTC. Translating it yields CASSHRSEETQYF.